Sequencing of this T cell receptor (beta chain) was carried out in a study of T cell responses to AZD1222 COVID-19 vaccine (dated by TCRdb to the early 2020s). Describing the broader study: A total of under 250 trial participants underwent TCR sequencing, of whom about 210 had received two doses of AZD1222 and about 25 had received two doses of the MenACWY control vaccine. Enrollment into the trials was organized by age into subgroups of 18-55, 56-69 and 70-plus years, and those subgroups contained 148, 28 and 57 TCR-sequenced participants, respectively. Summary of the overall study and its limitations: Because no samples from the day 14 peak response were available, repertoires could be characterized only after the peak T cell response. Conclusions about previously exposed vaccinees are limited because only six or seven AZD1222 recipients were SARS-CoV-2 seropositive at baseline. The 56-69-year group was small, and its depth increase did not reach significance, likely because of low power. Vaccine-associated CD4 TCRs spanned the whole spike protein, with dominant responses in regions 160-218 and 743-854. Reportedly, almost half of the unique spike-specific TCRs recognized epitopes lying outside the regions that are mutated in the B.1.351 and B.1.1.7 variants. Participants were mostly white British and included more females than males, and it was suggested by the authors that clonal diversity may have been underestimated. Spike-specific TCR breadth and depth rose significantly after two AZD1222 doses compared with day 0 and with MenACWY recipients.

This sample's time point label indicates: about 28 days (+/-7) after the second vaccine dose. AZD1222 recipients whose second dose came at about 4 weeks and those whose second dose came at about 12 weeks were combined into one group, since spike-specific TCR depth and breadth did not differ between the two schedules. Samples from vaccinated people were obtained from the UK trials COV001 and COV002, which included a single-blind randomized controlled phase 2/3 trial of AZD1222 (ChAdOx1 nCoV-19) in healthy adults. For TCRbeta chain sequencing, PBMC samples were collected from trial participants at day 0 and at day 28 after the second dose. This clone appeared a single time. Its antigen is still unknown. No qualities accompany the bases; no much larger clone lies one base away. According to the germline V gene (reference sequence), CDR1 reads SGHKS and CDR2 reads YYEKEE. Trimming takes 4 bases off V and 3 bases off J; junction bases not matched to a gene: 16. Counted from cysteine to phenylalanine, this CDR3 has 18 amino acids. Only CDR3 DNA is held: 54 bases, read in frame from base 1.

The CDR3 regions of human TCRbeta chains were subjected to immunosequencing. The study's processing was this. TCRs in the repertoires were compared against a reference library of SARS-CoV-2-specific TCRs that had been generated with the MIRA antigen-specificity platform. Breadth was defined as the fraction of unique TCRs that were SARS-CoV-2-associated. Depth was defined as the fraction of total T cells that were SARS-CoV-2-associated. Using the MIRA data, every spike-specific TCR was mapped to the spike region that the TCR reacted to and assigned to either a CD4 or a CD8 class. Log10-transformed breadth and depth values were compared by one-way ANOVA with Sidak's multiple comparisons tests. TCRdb holds this immuneACCESS table with in-frame rearrangements only. Some clones are missing; in checked studies, unresolved V genes explain under half, and the rest has no known cause. That table gives V, J and clone size, and the DNA gave D and trimming. The sample contains some 150,000 clones, around nine tenths of them found a single time. Clones ranked in the top ten supply under 2% of the sample.

The sequence joins TRBV5-5 to TRBJ1-3, with 7 central nucleotides matching TRBD1. The sample in question was peripheral blood, obtained 28 days after the second AZD1222 dose. The origin of this receptor is an adult who received the AZD1222 COVID-19 vaccine. The CDR3 protein is CASSTLRPQGVFGNTIYF. The DNA is as follows: TGTGCCAGCAGCACCCTTCGGCCTCAGGGGGTCTTTGGAAACACCATATATTTT.